These T cell receptor beta chains were read from a single sample in a study of blood T cell repertoires in COVID-19. Some clones are missing from TCRdb's copy, which holds only in-frame ones; the method was immunoSEQ multiplex PCR. There are about 350,000 clones in the sample; approximately 89% occur only once, and roughly 4% lies in the top ten. The specimen sequenced was peripheral blood. The receptors derive from an older woman with COVID-19, enrolled during active disease. Both conserved end residues are part of each CDR3.

v_gene	j_gene	CDR3aa
TRBV5-1	TRBJ2-3	CASSLEQVSYTDTQYF
TRBV24-1	TRBJ2-2	CATSGGTGGTTGELFF
TRBV12-1	TRBJ1-4	CASSFVSGWEKLFF
TRBV2	TRBJ2-3	CASSRLAGGTDTQYF
TRBV28	TRBJ1-2	CASSRPSGANYGYTF
TRBV28	TRBJ1-6	CASSLLNHRTQGPNSPLHF
TRBV6-5	TRBJ1-1	CASSSTGYTEAFF
TRBV5-6	TRBJ1-6	CASTTRGSSNSPLHF
TRBV11-3	TRBJ2-3	CASSLDLGGLRSTDTQYF
TRBV28	TRBJ1-4	CASGRTGIEKLFF
TRBV19	TRBJ2-7	CASSPRGGLGGYEQYF
TRBV19	TRBJ1-5	CASSIVPGSHQPQHF
TRBV9	TRBJ2-1	CASSGLSGGANEQFF
TRBV5-6	TRBJ1-2	CASSFPGQGENSYGYTF
TRBV6-5	TRBJ2-1	CASGRGRNEQFF
TRBV6-5	TRBJ1-5	CASRYGLRGTQHF
TRBV5-1	TRBJ1-1	CASSLEPGNTEAFF
TRBV9	TRBJ2-5	CASSVDPSGGGTQYF
TRBV2	TRBJ1-3	CASSRDRASGNTIYF
TRBV3-1/TRBV3-2	TRBJ1-2	CASSQDSGGAASSGGYTF
TRBV4-1	TRBJ1-1	CASSQGGVNTEAFF
TRBV12-3/TRBV12-4	TRBJ2-7	CASEGLSYEQYF
TRBV2	TRBJ1-2	CASTRQGAYYGYTF
TRBV6-4	TRBJ1-2	CASSSTGTGSNYGYTF
TRBV21-1	TRBJ1-6	CASSKDYRFSGSPLHF
TRBV19	TRBJ2-1	CASSIWGGVSYNEQFF
TRBV6-5	TRBJ1-3	CASSYSTGFSGNTIYF
TRBV5-1	TRBJ2-2	CASSPQAGSNTGELFF